Listed below are T cell receptor beta chains from one sample, sequenced in a study of blood T cell repertoires in COVID-19. Only in-frame clones appear in the TCRdb table, and some are missing; sequencing was by immunoSEQ multiplex PCR. The top ten hold approximately 0.25% of the sample, which has roughly 670,000 clones, around 90% seen once. Input material: peripheral blood. These TCRs come from a woman between 18 and 29 years old with acute or convalescent COVID-19. Each CDR3 is given with its conserved first and last residue. D genes are given only for firm matches. Size values are once, few and many counts, or a class for expanded clones, and some rows have none.

TRBJ2-7,few,TRBV14,TRBD2,TGTGCCAGCAGCCGAGAGACTAGCGGGGTGGAGCAGTACTTC,CASSRETSGVEQYF
TRBJ1-1,.,TRBV7-9,.,TGTGCCAGCAGCTTAACTTCCACAGCGAACACTGAAGCTTTCTTT,CASSLTSTANTEAFF
TRBJ1-1,.,TRBV19,TRBD1,TGTGCCAGTAGTCCACAGGGGACAATGAACACTGAAGCTTTCTTT,CASSPQGTMNTEAFF
TRBJ1-2,.,TRBV30,.,TGTGCCTGGAGTGTATCCCTTAACTATGGCTACACCTTC,CAWSVSLNYGYTF
TRBJ1-2,.,TRBV5-4,TRBD1,TGTGCCAGCAGGCGGGACAGCAGTTATGGCTACACCTTC,CASRRDSSYGYTF
TRBJ2-1,.,TRBV6-5,TRBD2,TGTGCCAGCAGTTATTACAGACTAGCTAGTATCAATGAGCAGTTCTTC,CASSYYRLASINEQFF
TRBJ2-1,.,TRBV9,TRBD2,TGTGCCAGCAGCGTATCCGGGACTATACAGTACAATGAGCAGTTCTTC,CASSVSGTIQYNEQFF
TRBJ1-2,.,TRBV13,TRBD1,TGTGCCAGCAGCTTTTTTGGACAGGCACAAAAGGGAGGCTACACCTTC,CASSFFGQAQKGGYTF
TRBJ1-2,.,TRBV4-3,TRBD1,TGCGCCAGCAGCCAGAGCCAGGCAGGGGGCGTAAGTGGCTACACCTTC,CASSQSQAGGVSGYTF
TRBJ2-2,.,TRBV23-1,TRBD1,TGCGCCAGCAGTCAATCTAGGGACAGCAAGAACACCGGGGAGCTGTTTTTT,CASSQSRDSKNTGELFF
TRBJ1-2,.,TRBV3-1/TRBV3-2,.,TGTGCCAGCAGCCACAGGGACAATTCCTATGGCTACACCTTC,CASSHRDNSYGYTF
TRBJ1-6,once,TRBV18,.,TGTGCCGTTCTTGGGGGGGGCAGGACACCCCTCCACTTT,CAVLGGGRTPLHF
TRBJ1-2,.,TRBV6-5,.,TGTGCCAGCAGTTATTCGGGGACAAGGGTTAACTATGGCTACACCTTC,CASSYSGTRVNYGYTF
TRBJ2-7,.,TRBV2,.,TGTGCCAGCAGTGCGGCCTACGAGCAGTACTTC,CASSAAYEQYF